The 8 T cell receptor beta chains in this list originate from one sample, sequenced in a study of high-grade serous ovarian cancer treatment subgroups. Tumor samples were obtained before definitive surgery or chemotherapy. TCRdb keeps only in-frame clones here, not all; method: immunoSEQ multiplex PCR. The sample holds roughly 15,000 clones, less than 90% seen once. Sample: tumor tissue. All receptors come from a human donor with high-grade serous ovarian cancer.

This chain connects TRBV7-6 to TRBJ2-1; TRBD1 aligns across 10 bases. The V gene's germline CDR1 is SGHVS and CDR2 FNYEAQ. V dropped 1 base and J dropped 7; count of bases not matched to a gene: 10. The CDR3 runs to 17 residues. CDR3 coding DNA: TGTGCCAGCAGCTTAGAACCGGGACAGGGGTTATTTAATGAGCAGTTCTTC. This codes for CASSLEPGQGLFNEQFF.

The chain combines TRBV15 with TRBJ2-5, with TRBD2 matching over 9 bases. Losses at the gene ends were 5 bases for V and 0 bases for J; bases not matched to a gene: 7. CDR1 and CDR2 from the germline V gene are LNHNV and YYDKDF (reference sequence). The CDR3 extends over 16 amino acids. CDR3 sequence: CATSPKRGDNQETQYF. The CDR3 DNA is TGTGCCACCAGCCCGAAGCGGGGGGATAACCAAGAGACCCAGTACTTC.

The sample holds one count of this clone. The V and J genes are TRBV5-1 and TRBJ1-1; no reliable D call. The CDR3 spans 14 residues. Germline V gene lookup returns CDR1 SGHRS and CDR2 YFSETQ. Trimming stripped 5 bases from V and 1 base from J, with 12 bases between. CDR3 bases: TGCGCCAGCAGTCCTAGTACCCCGAACACTGAAGCTTTCTTT. It translates to CASSPSTPNTEAFF. The full variable domain, completed using reference TRBV5-1 and TRBJ1-1, is KAGVTQTPRYLIKTRGQQVTLSCSPISGHRSVSWYQQTPGQGLQFLFEYFSETQRNKGNFPGRFSGRQFSNSRSEMNVSTLELGDSALYLCASSPSTPNTEAFFGQGTRLTVV.

The count of this clone is one. V and J are TRBV5-8 and TRBJ2-1; D remains ambiguous. V was clipped by 4 bases and J by 6 bases, with 11 bases between them. Germline V gene lookup returns CDR1 SGHTS and CDR2 YDEGEE. The CDR3 contains 13 residues. The CDR3 loop is CASSKDRFNEQFF. DNA for the CDR3: TGTGCCAGCAGCAAAGATCGCTTCAATGAGCAGTTCTTC.

This chain joins TRBV28 and TRBJ2-1; unclear D gene. V was pared by 2 bases and J by 5 bases, with 7 bases between. Germline V lookup: CDR1 MDHEN, CDR2 SYDVKM. The CDR3 has 13 residues. The CDR3: CASSLVGNNEQFF. The CDR3 region has the DNA TGTGCCAGCAGTTTAGTAGGTAACAATGAGCAGTTCTTC.

The CDR3 nucleotides read TGCGCCAGCAGCTTGACCGGCGGGGGGCCCTACGAGCAGTACTTC. Translated, it gives CASSLTGGGPYEQYF. The genes are TRBV5-1 and TRBJ2-7; 8 bases agree with TRBD2. V shed 1 base and J 2 bases; nucleotides not matched to a gene: 5. Per the germline V gene, CDR1 is SGHRS and CDR2 is YFSETQ. The length of the CDR3 is 15 residues. The variable domain in full, completed from reference TRBV5-1 and TRBJ2-7, reads KAGVTQTPRYLIKTRGQQVTLSCSPISGHRSVSWYQQTPGQGLQFLFEYFSETQRNKGNFPGRFSGRQFSNSRSEMNVSTLELGDSALYLCASSLTGGGPYEQYFGPGTRLTVT.

This clone was recorded a few times. The chain carries TRBV2 and TRBJ1-6; D is ambiguous. This CDR3 is 13 amino acids long. CDR1 SNHLY and CDR2 FYNNEI come from the germline V gene. Trimming took off 4 bases at V and 9 bases at J, with 10 bases between the two ends. The CDR3 DNA reads as TGTGCCAGCAGTGGGGGTTTTGGTTCACCCCTCCACTTT. Amino acid sequence: CASSGGFGSPLHF.

The gene calls are TRBV5-1 and TRBJ2-5, with D perhaps matching TRBD1 (6 bases). V was pared by 3 bases and J by 3 bases, with 15 bases between. Germline lookup yields CDR1 SGHRS and CDR2 YFSETQ. The CDR3 sequence is 15 residues long. The CDR3: CASSYYTGKEETQYF. The CDR3 bases are TGCGCCAGCAGCTACTACACAGGGAAGGAAGAGACCCAGTACTTC.